The subject of this entry is one TCR beta chain. The antigen is not known. The data derive from a study of T-cell reconstitution after alpha-beta-depleted transplantation in children. Study-wide results and limits: Newly produced T cells mostly accounted for T-cell counts and diversity one year post-transplant. Reportedly, alpha-beta T cells present about two months post-transplant originated from several hundred expanded clones of graft origin.

Germline V lookup: CDR1 SQVTM, CDR2 ANQGSEA. V dropped 6 bases and J dropped 2 bases, with 17 bases sitting between them. This CDR3 has 14 amino acids. Unique molecular identifiers were used in preparing the TCRbeta library. Each CDR3 protein is one row after TCRdb ran MiXCR on the PCR reads. The table records about 250,000 distinct CDR3 sequences, roughly 25% of them present only once. Sequenced material: PBMCs, mostly from graft donor cells, taken 360 days after TCRalphabeta/CD19-depleted stem cell transplant. This chain links TRBV29-1 with TRBJ2-7; possibly TRBD2 for D (6 bases). This TCR was recovered from a female patient aged 2 to 10 who had a stem cell transplant for congenital amegakaryocytic thrombocytopenia, so the T cells may come from the graft donor. In nucleotides, the CDR3 is TGCAGCGTACTCCCCGCGGGGTTAGCCTACGAGCAGTACTTC. Its translation is CSVLPAGLAYEQYF.